This TCR beta chain was retrieved from a study of T cell repertoires in cytomegalovirus infection. TCRdb redid the calling of the reads with MiXCR, one entry per CDR3 protein. The table includes approximately 730,000 distinct CDR3 sequences, 25% to 35% detected once. Germline assignment: CDR1 SGHTA and CDR2 FQGNSA. Trimming pared 5 bases from V and 2 bases from J, leaving 12 bases between. The length of the CDR3 is 14 residues. There are many counts of this clonotype. What it binds is unknown. The sequencing here drew on cultured CD8+ T cells from PBMCs, taken from culture after CMV antigen stimulation. The chain joins TRBV7-2 to TRBJ2-5, with D tentatively TRBD2 (5 bases). The TCR comes from a human donor in good health (CMV status not recorded). Some clones in this sample may be carry-over from other donors' samples. The CDR3 spells CASSIGGSQETQYF. CDR3 nucleotide sequence: TGTGCCAGCAGCATCGGCGGGTCACAAGAGACCCAGTACTTC.